A single sample gave rise to the 15 T cell receptor beta chains below, sequenced in a study of blood T cell repertoires in COVID-19. The protocol was immunoSEQ multiplex PCR, while the TCRdb copy is restricted to in-frame clones and leaves out a portion. The table lists 200,000 to 300,000 clones, over 80% of them singletons. Source material: PBMCs or T cells enriched from blood (not recorded which). The receptor source for this set is a man in his fifties who had been exposed to COVID-19.

Here the CDR3 DNA reads TGCGCCAGCAGCCAAGTTCCAGGGGCAGCTGGAAACACCATATATTTT. Its translation is CASSQVPGAAGNTIYF. V gene TRBV4-1 combines with J gene TRBJ1-3; a weak D match, TRBD1 (6 bases). Germline V gene sequence: CDR1 MGHRA, CDR2 YSYEKL. CDR3 length: 16 residues. V lost 1 base, J lost 2 bases, and 12 bases lay in between.

The V call is TRBV19, the J call TRBJ1-5; no clear D. V gave up 1 base and J gave up 6 bases, with 7 bases separating them. CDR1 and CDR2 from the germline V gene are LNHDA and SQIVND (reference sequence). This CDR3 is 13 amino acids long. CDR3 protein: CASSIGVSQPQHF. In DNA, the CDR3 is TGTGCCAGTAGTATAGGCGTGAGTCAGCCCCAGCATTTT.

Remarks on this clone: The sample contains more than one DNA sequence encoding this CDR3. J is TRBJ2-7 and V is TRBV5-1; TRBD1 aligns across 9 bases. The length of the CDR3 is 14 residues. With 4 bases clipped from V and 0 bases from J, the junction kept 2 bases outside the gene matches. The germline CDR1 and CDR2 sequences are SGHRS and YFSETQ. The CDR3 nucleotides are TGCGCCAGCAGCCCGACAGGGGGCTCCTACGAGCAGTACTTC. It yields the protein CASSPTGGSYEQYF.

The rearrangement links TRBV19 to TRBJ1-1, with D possibly TRBD1 on 6 matching bases. Germline V gives CDR1 LNHDA, CDR2 SQIVND (reference sequence). Trimming left V 2 bases short and J 1 base short, with 17 bases between. The CDR3 consists of 17 residues. The CDR3 DNA follows: TGTGCCAGTAGTATACGAGTTGGCCGACAGGCGAACACTGAAGCTTTCTTT. Translating gives CASSIRVGRQANTEAFF.

This chain links TRBV18 with TRBJ2-2; D gene ambiguous. Trimming pared 1 base from V and 0 bases from J, leaving 3 bases between. Germline V gene lookup returns CDR1 KGHSH and CDR2 LQKENI. CDR3 size: 14 residues. The CDR3: CASSPLSNTGELFF. CDR3 in DNA: TGTGCCAGCTCACCACTCTCGAACACCGGGGAGCTGTTTTTT.

This clone has just one count. V and J are TRBV24-1 and TRBJ1-5, with D possibly matching TRBD1 (6 bases). V lost 4 bases, J lost 2 bases, and 17 bases lay in between. CDR1 and CDR2 from the germline V gene are KGHDR and SFDVKD. The CDR3 runs to 17 residues. CDR3 region: CATSDPRRGSGNQPQHF. The CDR3, as DNA: TGTGCCACCAGTGACCCACGCAGGGGATCTGGCAATCAGCCCCAGCATTTT.

J is TRBJ1-4 and V is TRBV6-1, with D possibly matching TRBD1 (5 bases). Per germline, CDR1 MNHNS and CDR2 SASEGT. V gave up 2 bases and J gave up 4 bases, with 14 bases separating them. The CDR3 consists of 16 residues. The CDR3 region is CASSEWAGVGNEKLFF. CDR3 sequence (DNA): TGTGCCAGCAGTGAATGGGCGGGGGTAGGTAATGAAAAACTGTTTTTT.

V and J are TRBV25-1 and TRBJ2-1, with 11 bases matching TRBD2. V lost 2 bases, J lost 10 bases, and 10 bases stayed unmatched. The CDR3 runs 16 residues. Germline V gene lookup returns CDR1 MGHDK and CDR2 SYGVNS. CDR3 loop: CASSEPGLAGRVEQFF. The CDR3 DNA sequence: TGTGCCAGCAGTGAACCAGGACTAGCGGGCCGAGTAGAGCAGTTCTTC.

V is TRBV28 and J is TRBJ1-4, with D possibly matching TRBD1 (5 bases). This CDR3 spans 15 amino acids. Germline V gene lookup returns CDR1 MDHEN and CDR2 SYDVKM. The germline V and J ends were trimmed by 8 bases and 0 bases, with 13 bases remaining between them. The CDR3 here is CASRVSTATNEKLFF. The CDR3, as DNA: TGTGCCAGCCGAGTTTCGACAGCAACTAATGAAAAACTGTTTTTT.

The chain joins TRBV19 to TRBJ2-1; no definite D call. With 1 base removed from V and 3 bases from J, the gap between germline ends came to 10 bases. This CDR3 contains 15 residues. CDR1 and CDR2 (germline): LNHDA, SQIVND (reference sequence). CDR3 amino acids: CASSIGRYGYNEQFF. CDR3 nucleotides: TGTGCCAGTAGTATAGGCAGGTATGGCTACAATGAGCAGTTCTTC.

The V call is TRBV29-1, the J call TRBJ1-1; D uncertain. The CDR3 sequence is 16 residues long. Germline CDR1 is SQVTM and CDR2 is ANQGSEA. V was cut by 5 bases and J by 1 base, with 20 bases left in between. CDR3 protein: CSVLTFTTGRNTEAFF. Written as DNA, the CDR3 is TGCAGCGTTCTGACGTTTACTACGGGGAGGAACACTGAAGCTTTCTTT.

The rearrangement uses TRBV5-4 and TRBJ2-5, with D possibly TRBD1 on 5 matching bases. This CDR3 region has 13 residues. V was pared by 1 base and J by 5 bases, with 9 bases between. Germline V gene sequence: CDR1 SGHNT, CDR2 YYREEE (reference sequence). CDR3 sequence: CASSLRGIETQYF. The DNA of the CDR3 is TGTGCCAGCAGCTTGAGGGGAATTGAGACCCAGTACTTC.

The chain couples TRBV11-3 to TRBJ1-6, with D hard to call. The CDR3 is 15 amino acids. The V end was cut by 3 bases, the J end by 8 bases, with 14 bases between. The germline gives CDR1 SGHNT, CDR2 YENEEA. This CDR3 reads CASSLVYRLDSPLHF. In DNA form, the CDR3 reads TGTGCCAGCAGCTTGGTATACCGACTTGATTCACCCCTCCACTTT.

The rearrangement uses TRBV5-4 and TRBJ2-2; no clear D. Trimming removed 0 bases at V and 3 bases at J, with 12 bases between. The CDR3 contains 16 residues. Germline V CDR1 and CDR2: SGHNT, YYREEE (reference sequence). Here the CDR3 DNA reads TGTGCCAGCAGCTTGGGGCTGACGGGTTACACCGGGGAGCTGTTTTTT. Translation: CASSLGLTGYTGELFF.

The chain joins TRBV14 to TRBJ1-1, with 8 bases fitting TRBD1. Trimming removed 4 bases from V and 10 bases from J; junction bases left unmatched: 14. The CDR3 is 15 residues long. Looked up from germline, CDR1 is SGHDN and CDR2 is FVKESK. CDR3 amino acids: CASSPLGQATSGAFF. The DNA of the CDR3 is TGTGCCAGCAGCCCTCTGGGACAGGCCACCTCGGGAGCTTTCTTT.